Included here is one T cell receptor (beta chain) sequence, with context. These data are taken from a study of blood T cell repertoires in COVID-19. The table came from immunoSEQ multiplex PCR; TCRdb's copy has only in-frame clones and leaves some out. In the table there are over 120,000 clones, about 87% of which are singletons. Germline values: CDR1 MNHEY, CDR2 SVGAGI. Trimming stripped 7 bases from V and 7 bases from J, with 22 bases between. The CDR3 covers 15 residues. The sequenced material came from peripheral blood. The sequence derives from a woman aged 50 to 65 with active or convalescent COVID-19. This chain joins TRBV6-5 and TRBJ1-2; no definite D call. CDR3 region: CASTTLGGMVGGYTF. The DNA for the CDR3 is TGTGCCAGCACCACCCTGGGAGGGATGGTAGGTGGCTACACCTTC.